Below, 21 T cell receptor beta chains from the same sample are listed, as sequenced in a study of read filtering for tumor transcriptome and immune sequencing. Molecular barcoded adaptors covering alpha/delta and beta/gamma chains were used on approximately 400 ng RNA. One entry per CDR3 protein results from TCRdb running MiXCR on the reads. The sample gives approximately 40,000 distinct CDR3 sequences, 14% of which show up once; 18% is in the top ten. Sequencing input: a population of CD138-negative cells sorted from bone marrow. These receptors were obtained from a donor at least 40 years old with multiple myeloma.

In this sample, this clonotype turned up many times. CDR3 sequence: CASSEARQGRGPSTDTQYF. The CDR3 nucleotides read TGTGCCAGCAGTGAAGCTCGACAGGGCCGGGGGCCTAGCACAGATACGCAGTATTTT. The chain has TRBV6-1 and TRBJ2-3, with D possibly being TRBD1 (7 bases). V lost 0 bases to trimming and J lost 0 bases, with 19 bases between them. CDR1 and CDR2 (germline): MNHNS, SASEGT. CDR3 length: 19 amino acids.

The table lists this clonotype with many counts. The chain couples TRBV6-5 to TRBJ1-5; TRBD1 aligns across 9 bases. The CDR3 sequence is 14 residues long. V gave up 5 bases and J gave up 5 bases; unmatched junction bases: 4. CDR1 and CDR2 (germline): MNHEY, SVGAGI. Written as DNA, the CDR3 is TGTGCCAGCAGTCCACAGGGGGCTTATCAGCCCCAGCATTTT. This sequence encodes CASSPQGAYQPQHF.

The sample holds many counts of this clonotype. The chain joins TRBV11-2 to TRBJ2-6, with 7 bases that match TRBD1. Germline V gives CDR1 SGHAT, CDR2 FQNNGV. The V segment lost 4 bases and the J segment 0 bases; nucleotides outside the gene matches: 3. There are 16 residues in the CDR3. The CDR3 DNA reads TGTGCCAGCAGCTGGGGACAGAGCTCTGGGGCCAACGTCCTGACTTTC. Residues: CASSWGQSSGANVLTF.

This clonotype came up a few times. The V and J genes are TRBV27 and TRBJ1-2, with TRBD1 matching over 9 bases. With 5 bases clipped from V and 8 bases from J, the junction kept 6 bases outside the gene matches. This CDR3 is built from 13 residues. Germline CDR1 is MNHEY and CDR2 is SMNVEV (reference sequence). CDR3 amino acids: CASSQQGARGYTF. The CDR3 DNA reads TGTGCCAGCAGTCAACAGGGGGCGAGGGGCTACACCTTC.

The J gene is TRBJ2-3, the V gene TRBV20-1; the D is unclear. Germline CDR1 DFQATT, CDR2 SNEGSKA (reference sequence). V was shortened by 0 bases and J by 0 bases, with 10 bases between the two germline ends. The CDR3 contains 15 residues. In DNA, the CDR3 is TGCAGTGCTAGAGATCCAATTGCTAGCACAGATACGCAGTATTTT. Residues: CSARDPIASTDTQYF.

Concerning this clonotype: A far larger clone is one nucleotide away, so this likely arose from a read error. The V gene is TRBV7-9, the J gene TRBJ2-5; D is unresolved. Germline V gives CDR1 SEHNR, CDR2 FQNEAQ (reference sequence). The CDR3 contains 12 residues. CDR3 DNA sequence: TGTGCCGGCAGCTTCATTTCTCAGACCCAGTACTTC. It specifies CAGSFISQTQYF.

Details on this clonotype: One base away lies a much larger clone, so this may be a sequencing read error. The CDR3 here is CAGSLVGGASTDTQYF. CDR3 bases: TGTGCCGGCAGCTTAGTCGGAGGTGCTAGCACAGATACGCAGTATTTT. This chain uses TRBV7-9 with TRBJ2-3, with D perhaps matching TRBD2 (5 bases). Germline V lookup: CDR1 SEHNR, CDR2 FQNEAQ (reference sequence). There are 16 residues in the CDR3.

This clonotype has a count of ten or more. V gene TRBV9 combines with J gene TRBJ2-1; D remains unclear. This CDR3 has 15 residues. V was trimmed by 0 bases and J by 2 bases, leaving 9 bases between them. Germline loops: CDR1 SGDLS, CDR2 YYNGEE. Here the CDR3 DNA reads TGTGCCAGCAGCGTAGGACTCTCCCCCTACAATGAGCAGTTCTTC. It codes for CASSVGLSPYNEQFF.

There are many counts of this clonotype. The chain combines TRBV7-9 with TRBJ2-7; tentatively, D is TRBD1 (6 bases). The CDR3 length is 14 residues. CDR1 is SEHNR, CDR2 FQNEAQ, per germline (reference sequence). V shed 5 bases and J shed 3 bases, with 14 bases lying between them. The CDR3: CASSHTNRDYEQYF. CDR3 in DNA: TGTGCCAGCAGCCATACGAACAGGGACTACGAGCAGTACTTC.

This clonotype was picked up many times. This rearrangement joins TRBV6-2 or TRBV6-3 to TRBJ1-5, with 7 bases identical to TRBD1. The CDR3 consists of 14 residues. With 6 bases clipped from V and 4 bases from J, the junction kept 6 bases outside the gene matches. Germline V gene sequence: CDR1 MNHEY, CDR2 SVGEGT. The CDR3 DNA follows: TGTGCCAGCAGGGAAGAGGGGGCAAATCAGCCCCAGCATTTT. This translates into CASREEGANQPQHF.

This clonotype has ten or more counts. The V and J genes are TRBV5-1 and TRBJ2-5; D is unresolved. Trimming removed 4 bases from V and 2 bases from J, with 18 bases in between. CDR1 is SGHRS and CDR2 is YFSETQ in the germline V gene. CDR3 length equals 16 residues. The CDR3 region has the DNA TGCGCCAGCAGCCATGGCGACGCAGCTTCGCAAGAGACCCAGTACTTC. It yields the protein CASSHGDAASQETQYF. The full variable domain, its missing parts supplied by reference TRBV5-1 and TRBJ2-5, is KAGVTQTPRYLIKTRGQQVTLSCSPISGHRSVSWYQQTPGQGLQFLFEYFSETQRNKGNFPGRFSGRQFSNSRSEMNVSTLELGDSALYLCASSHGDAASQETQYFGPGTRLLVL.

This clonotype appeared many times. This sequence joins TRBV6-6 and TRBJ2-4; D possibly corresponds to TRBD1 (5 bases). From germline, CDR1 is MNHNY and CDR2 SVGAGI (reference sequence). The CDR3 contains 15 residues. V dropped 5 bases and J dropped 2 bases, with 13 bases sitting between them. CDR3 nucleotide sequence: TGTGCCAGCAGTGAGAATCAGGGTACCAAAAACATTCAGTACTTC. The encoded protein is CASSENQGTKNIQYF.

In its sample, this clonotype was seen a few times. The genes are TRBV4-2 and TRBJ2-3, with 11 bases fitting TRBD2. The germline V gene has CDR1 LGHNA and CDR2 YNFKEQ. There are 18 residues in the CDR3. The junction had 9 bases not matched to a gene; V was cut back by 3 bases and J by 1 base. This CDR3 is CASSHSGTSGGGTDTQYF. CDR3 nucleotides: TGTGCCAGCAGCCATTCCGGGACTAGCGGTGGTGGCACAGATACGCAGTATTTT.

CDR3 in amino acids: CASSSGTAETQYF. The CDR3 bases are TGTGCCAGCAGCTCAGGGACAGCGGAGACCCAGTACTTC. V and J are TRBV11-2 and TRBJ2-5; 7 bases are shared with TRBD1. This CDR3 is 13 amino acids long. The germline V gene encodes CDR1 SGHAT and CDR2 FQNNGV. The V gene end was trimmed by 4 bases and the J gene end by 5 bases; junction bases not matched to a gene: 4.

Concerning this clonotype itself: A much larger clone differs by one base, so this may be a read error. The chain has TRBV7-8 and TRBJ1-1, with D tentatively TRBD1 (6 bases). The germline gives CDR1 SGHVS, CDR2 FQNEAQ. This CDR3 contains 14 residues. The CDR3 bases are TGTGCCAGCAGCTTCACGGGGGGCATTACTGAAACTTTCTTT. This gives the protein CASSFTGGITETFF.

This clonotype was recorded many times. This CDR3 reads CASSPRQGVAYEQYF. The CDR3 DNA is TGCGCCAGCAGCCCGCGACAGGGGGTAGCCTACGAGCAGTACTTC. V usage is TRBV4-1 and J usage is TRBJ2-7, with 9 bases identical to TRBD1. The CDR3 loop spans 15 amino acids. V was pared by 4 bases and J by 2 bases, with 6 bases of the junction left unmatched. Germline V lookup: CDR1 MGHRA, CDR2 YSYEKL.

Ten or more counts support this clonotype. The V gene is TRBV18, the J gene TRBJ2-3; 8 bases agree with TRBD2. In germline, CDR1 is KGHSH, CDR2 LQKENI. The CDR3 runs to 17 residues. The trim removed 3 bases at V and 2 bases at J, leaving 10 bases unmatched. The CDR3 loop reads CASSPLRGGLDTDTQYF. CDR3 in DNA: TGTGCCAGCTCACCCCTCCGGGGGGGCTTGGACACAGATACGCAGTATTTT. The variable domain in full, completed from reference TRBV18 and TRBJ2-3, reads NAGVMQNPRHLVRRRGQEARLRCSPMKGHSHVYWYRQLPEEGLKFMVYLQKENIIDESGMPKERFSAEFPKEGPSILRIQQVVRGDSAAYFCASSPLRGGLDTDTQYFGPGTRLTVL.

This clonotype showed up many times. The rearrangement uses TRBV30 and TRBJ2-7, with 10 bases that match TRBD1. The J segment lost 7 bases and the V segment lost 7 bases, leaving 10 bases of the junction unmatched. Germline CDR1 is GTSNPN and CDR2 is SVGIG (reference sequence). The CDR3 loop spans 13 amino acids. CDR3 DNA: TGTGCCTCCACCCGGGACAGGGGAGGGGAGCAGTACTTC. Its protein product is CASTRDRGGEQYF.

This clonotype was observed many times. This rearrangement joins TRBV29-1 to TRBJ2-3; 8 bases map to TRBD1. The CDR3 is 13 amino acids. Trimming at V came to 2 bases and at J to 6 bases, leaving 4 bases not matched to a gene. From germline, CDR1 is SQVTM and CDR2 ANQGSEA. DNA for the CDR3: TGCAGCGTTGAAACAGGGGGAGAGGATACGCAGTATTTT. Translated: CSVETGGEDTQYF.

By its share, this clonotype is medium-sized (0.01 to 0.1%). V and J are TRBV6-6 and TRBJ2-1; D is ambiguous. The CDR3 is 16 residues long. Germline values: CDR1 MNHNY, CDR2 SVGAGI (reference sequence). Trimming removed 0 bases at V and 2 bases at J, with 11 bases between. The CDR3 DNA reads TGTGCCAGCAGTTACTCGAAGTGGTACCCCTACAATGAGCAGTTCTTC. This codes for CASSYSKWYPYNEQFF.

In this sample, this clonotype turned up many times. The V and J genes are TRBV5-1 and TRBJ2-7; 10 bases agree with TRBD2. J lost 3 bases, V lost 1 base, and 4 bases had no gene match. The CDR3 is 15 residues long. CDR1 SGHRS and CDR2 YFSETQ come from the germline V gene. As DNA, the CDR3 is TGCGCCAGCAGCTTGCTAGCGGGGGCTAACTACGAGCAGTACTTC. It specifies CASSLLAGANYEQYF.